This T cell receptor (beta chain) was identified during a study of T cell responses to AZD1222 COVID-19 vaccine. The method was immunoSEQ multiplex PCR; TCRdb's version includes in-frame clones alone and lacks a portion of them. The sample includes about 120,000 clones, roughly 90% of them seen just once. Study-level results: Spike was spanned by vaccine-associated CD4 TCRs, with dominance at 160-218 and 743-854. Spike-specific TCR depth and breadth grew after two AZD1222 doses. Close to half of spike-specific TCRs reportedly recognize unmutated variant regions.

Details on this clone: The antigen is not known. The sample has other DNA sequences that encode this CDR3 too.

Both about-4-week and about-12-week second-dose recipients were combined. The CDR3 spans 13 residues. V was trimmed by 1 base and J by 2 bases, leaving 6 bases between them. Germline assignment: CDR1 SGHVS and CDR2 FNYEAQ. The sample in question was peripheral blood, obtained 28 days after the second AZD1222 dose. This sequence joins TRBV7-6 and TRBJ2-7; the D is unclear. The sequence derives from an adult who received the AZD1222 COVID-19 vaccine. CDR3 sequence (DNA): TGTGCCAGCAGCTTAGGCGGAACCTACGAGCAGTACTTC. Translated, it gives CASSLGGTYEQYF.